This T cell receptor (beta chain) was obtained from a study of blood T cells in healthy people across ages. Combining a sample-barcoded 5' primer with a J-beta primer mix, a second PCR ran for roughly 7 to 12 cycles. TCRdb re-called the 5' RACE reads through MiXCR, storing one row per CDR3 protein. The sample holds about 970,000 distinct CDR3 sequences, around 54% seen once. This clonotype was seen a single time. Sequenced material: blood. This sequence was found in a woman in her sixties or seventies in good health.

DNA for the CDR3: TGTGCCAGCAGCTGGTGGCTTACCTACGAGCAGTACTTC. This gives the protein CASSWWLTYEQYF. This chain joins TRBV5-5 and TRBJ2-7; D unresolved. V was trimmed by 3 bases and J by 2 bases, leaving 9 bases between them. Germline loops: CDR1 SGHKS, CDR2 YYEKEE (reference sequence). The CDR3 is 13 residues long.